The 25 T cell receptor beta chains below were found in one sample sequenced in a study of blood T cell repertoires in COVID-19 (dated by TCRdb to the early 2020s). Library generation was performed with the immunoSEQ multiplex PCR assay. The table comes from immuneACCESS by way of TCRdb, which keeps in-frame sequences with V and J called. Part of the clones is missing from these tables; in studies checked, under half for an unresolved V gene and the rest for unknown reasons. The sample table records some 150,000 clones; roughly 89% of these occur just once. The ten largest account for over 8.5% of the sample. Material: peripheral blood. The origin of the receptors is a woman in her forties or fifties with active or convalescent COVID-19.

The CDR3 DNA reads as TGTGCCAGCAACTCCGGACAGATTAGCAATCAGCCCCAGCATTTT. Amino acid sequence: CASNSGQISNQPQHF. The V call is TRBV6-5, the J call TRBJ1-5, with a tentative D call TRBD1 (6 bases). With 7 bases removed from V and 0 bases from J, the gap between germline ends came to 13 bases. Germline CDR1 is MNHEY and CDR2 is SVGAGI. The CDR3 consists of 15 residues.

This rearrangement joins TRBV19 to TRBJ2-3; 7 nucleotides match TRBD2. V gave up 8 bases and J gave up 1 base; unmatched junction bases: 9. The CDR3 is made up of 15 amino acids. Germline V gene data show CDR1 as LNHDA and CDR2 as SQIVND (reference sequence). The CDR3 sequence: CASSNRAGRTDTQYF. For the CDR3, the DNA is TGTGCCAGTTCCAACCGAGCGGGGCGCACAGATACGCAGTATTTT. Combining the CDR3 with reference TRBV19 and TRBJ2-3 gives the whole variable domain DGGITQSPKYLFRKEGQNVTLSCEQNLNHDAMYWYRQDPGQGLRLIYYSQIVNDFQKGDIAEGYSVSREKKESFPLTVTSAQKNPTAFYLCASSNRAGRTDTQYFGPGTRLTVL.

This clone was counted a few times. The chain links TRBV18 to TRBJ1-1; tentative D call: TRBD1 (6 bases). The ends were cut back, 3 bases at V and 5 bases at J, with 19 bases in the middle. This CDR3 spans 16 amino acids. Germline CDR1 is KGHSH and CDR2 is LQKENI. CDR3 DNA sequence: TGTGCCAGCTCACCCTACCGACAGGCCGAAGGGACTGAAGCTTTCTTT. This encodes CASSPYRQAEGTEAFF.

The chain combines TRBV7-3 with TRBJ2-3, with D possibly TRBD1 on 6 matching bases. The germline CDR1 and CDR2 sequences are SGHTA and FQGTGA. The CDR3 sequence is 14 residues long. V lost 4 bases and J 2 bases, leaving 10 bases between the germline ends. CDR3: CASSSDRYTDTQYF. The CDR3 DNA reads TGTGCCAGCAGCTCCGACAGGTACACAGATACGCAGTATTTT. The complete variable domain, with remaining parts taken from reference TRBV7-3 and TRBJ2-3, reads GAGVSQTPSNKVTEKGKYVELRCDPISGHTALYWYRQSLGQGPEFLIYFQGTGAADDSGLPNDRFFAVRPEGSVSTLKIQRTERGDSAVYLCASSSDRYTDTQYFGPGTRLTVL.

This chain connects TRBV25-1 to TRBJ2-1; tentatively, D is TRBD1 (6 bases). V lost 4 bases and J 7 bases, leaving 8 bases between the germline ends. The CDR3 has 12 amino acids. Germline assignment: CDR1 MGHDK and CDR2 SYGVNS. DNA of the CDR3: TGTGCCAGCAGTGGACAGGCAAATGAGCAGTTCTTC. Translating gives CASSGQANEQFF.

The V gene is TRBV7-2, the J gene TRBJ2-1; D might be TRBD2 (5 bases). The CDR3 consists of 14 residues. Germline V gene lookup returns CDR1 SGHTA and CDR2 FQGNSA. Deletions cut 5 bases from V and 2 bases from J, with 10 bases between. Written as DNA, the CDR3 is TGTGCCAGCAGCGGGCGGGTTACCTACAATGAGCAGTTCTTC. Residues: CASSGRVTYNEQFF.

This rearrangement joins TRBV27 to TRBJ2-3, with 8 bases fitting TRBD2. Losses at the gene ends were 3 bases for V and 5 bases for J; bases not matched to a gene: 7. CDR3 length: 15 amino acids. The germline CDR1 and CDR2 sequences are MNHEY and SMNVEV (reference sequence). For the CDR3, the DNA is TGTGCCAGCAGTTTCTACAGGGCGGGAGGAGATACGCAGTATTTT. Translation gives CASSFYRAGGDTQYF.

This clone was recorded a few times. This chain joins TRBV28 and TRBJ2-1; TRBD2 matches 11 bases. V lost 5 bases, J lost 4 bases, and 7 bases stayed unmatched. Germline assignment: CDR1 MDHEN and CDR2 SYDVKM. CDR3 length: 16 residues. The CDR3 sequence is CASSERGTSGYNEQFF. CDR3 in DNA: TGTGCCAGCAGTGAGAGGGGGACTAGCGGATACAATGAGCAGTTCTTC.

The rearrangement uses TRBV19 and TRBJ2-5, with TRBD1 matching 11 bases. The CDR3 is 15 amino acids. Germline loops: CDR1 LNHDA, CDR2 SQIVND (reference sequence). V was clipped by 6 bases and J by 2 bases; unmatched bases: 5. The CDR3 bases are TGTGCCAGTAGGCCGGACAGGGGGCATCAAGAGACCCAGTACTTC. Translation gives CASRPDRGHQETQYF.

The rearrangement joins TRBV5-1 to TRBJ2-1; 8 positions agree with TRBD2. This CDR3 has 14 amino acids. Germline V gene sequence: CDR1 SGHRS, CDR2 YFSETQ. Trimming at V came to 0 bases and at J to 7 bases, leaving 3 bases not matched to a gene. DNA for the CDR3: TGCGCCAGCAGCTTGGGTAGCGGGAAGAATGAGCAGTTCTTC. This sequence encodes CASSLGSGKNEQFF. Using reference TRBV5-1 and TRBJ2-1 for the parts outside the CDR3, the full variable domain is KAGVTQTPRYLIKTRGQQVTLSCSPISGHRSVSWYQQTPGQGLQFLFEYFSETQRNKGNFPGRFSGRQFSNSRSEMNVSTLELGDSALYLCASSLGSGKNEQFFGPGTRLTVL.

The chain has TRBV7-6 and TRBJ2-5; weak D call: TRBD2 (6 bases). V was shortened by 4 bases and J by 2 bases, with 11 bases between the two germline ends. The CDR3 totals 14 residues. Looked up from germline, CDR1 is SGHVS and CDR2 is FNYEAQ. CDR3 protein: CASSSSGLQETQYF. The CDR3 DNA reads as TGTGCCAGCAGCTCTTCCGGACTACAAGAGACCCAGTACTTC.

This chain uses TRBV4-3 with TRBJ2-7; 7 positions match TRBD1. The ends lost 2 bases at V and 3 bases at J; junction bases unmatched: 1. The CDR3 extends over 13 amino acids. Germline V CDR1 and CDR2: LGHNA, YSLEER. The CDR3 loop is CASSQWDSYEQYF. The CDR3 DNA sequence: TGCGCCAGCAGCCAATGGGACAGCTACGAGCAGTACTTC.

This clone was counted once. This sequence joins TRBV7-2 and TRBJ2-7; weak D call: TRBD2 (6 bases). The CDR3 loop spans 14 amino acids. V lost 7 bases to trimming and J lost 5 bases, with 18 bases between them. Germline CDR1 is SGHTA and CDR2 is FQGNSA. CDR3 protein: CASTRLVGFHEQYF. In nucleotides, the CDR3 is TGTGCCAGCACCCGACTAGTGGGGTTCCACGAGCAGTACTTC.

This chain joins TRBV7-3 and TRBJ1-2, with D unclear. This CDR3 is 15 amino acids long. V lost 1 base to trimming and J lost 4 bases, with 13 bases between them. From germline, CDR1 is SGHTA and CDR2 FQGTGA. In DNA form, the CDR3 reads TGTGCCAGCAGCTTAAATCCTGGAGGGATCTATGGCTACACCTTC. Its translation is CASSLNPGGIYGYTF.

The chain employs TRBV29-1 and TRBJ1-1; the D gene is possibly TRBD1 (5 bases). V lost 5 bases to trimming and J lost 5 bases, with 15 bases between them. Per the germline V gene, CDR1 is SQVTM and CDR2 is ANQGSEA. There are 13 residues in the CDR3. Here the CDR3 reads CSVLEQARTEAFF. DNA of the CDR3: TGCAGCGTTTTAGAACAGGCCAGAACTGAAGCTTTCTTT.

The V and J genes are TRBV7-2 and TRBJ2-3, with TRBD1 as a possible D gene (6 bases). This CDR3 has 15 residues. V dropped 3 bases and J dropped 4 bases, with 14 bases sitting between them. CDR1 SGHTA and CDR2 FQGNSA come from the germline V gene. DNA of the CDR3: TGTGCCAGCAGCTTTGGTACAGGGATGGCAGATACGCAGTATTTT. Translated: CASSFGTGMADTQYF.

The chain is built from TRBV6-5 and TRBJ1-4; D is uncertain. The CDR3 sequence is 15 residues long. Germline CDR1 is MNHEY and CDR2 is SVGAGI. Between the trimmed V and J ends, which lost 1 base and 0 bases, there was a span of 6 bases. The chain's CDR3 is CASSYWPATNEKLFF. The CDR3 DNA reads as TGTGCCAGCAGTTACTGGCCAGCAACTAATGAAAAACTGTTTTTT.

J is TRBJ1-2 and V is TRBV6-6; possible D gene TRBD1, 5 bases. V was cut by 8 bases and J by 4 bases, with 17 bases left in between. The CDR3 sequence is 14 residues long. Germline CDR1 is MNHNY and CDR2 is SVGAGI (reference sequence). This chain's CDR3 is CASGPKMGGYGYTF. The CDR3 DNA sequence: TGTGCCAGCGGTCCGAAGATGGGGGGCTATGGCTACACCTTC.

In the case of this clone: The sample carries other DNA sequences with the same CDR3. The chain recombines TRBV4-2 with TRBJ2-7; tentatively, D is TRBD1 (5 bases). Germline V gives CDR1 LGHNA, CDR2 YNFKEQ. The V and J ends lost 0 bases and 0 bases respectively, with 6 bases between them. This CDR3 region has 14 residues. CDR3 residues: CASSQEDSSYEQYF. CDR3 bases: TGTGCCAGCAGCCAAGAAGACAGCTCCTACGAGCAGTACTTC.

The V gene is TRBV5-1, the J gene TRBJ1-1; D is unresolved. Trimming cost V 0 bases and J 0 bases, with 9 bases left between them. The germline gives CDR1 SGHRS, CDR2 YFSETQ. The CDR3 sequence is 15 residues long. The CDR3 coding sequence is TGCGCCAGCAGCTTGGAGCGGTCGATGAACACTGAAGCTTTCTTT. Protein product: CASSLERSMNTEAFF.

The rearrangement uses TRBV9 and TRBJ2-2; a possible D gene is TRBD2 (6 bases). V was trimmed by 3 bases and J by 6 bases, leaving 15 bases between them. The germline V gene encodes CDR1 SGDLS and CDR2 YYNGEE. The CDR3 runs 15 residues. CDR3 in amino acids: CASSAGTSSSGELFF. CDR3 coding DNA: TGTGCCAGCAGCGCCGGGACTTCTTCCTCCGGGGAGCTGTTTTTT.

The chain recombines TRBV5-1 with TRBJ2-7, with D perhaps TRBD2 (6 bases). The CDR3 covers 15 residues. Trimming removed 0 bases from V and 1 base from J, with 11 bases in between. Germline V gene lookup returns CDR1 SGHRS and CDR2 YFSETQ. The CDR3 reads CASSLGGGDSYEQYF. The CDR3 nucleotides are TGCGCCAGCAGCTTGGGGGGCGGGGATTCCTACGAGCAGTACTTC.

This chain uses TRBV7-6 with TRBJ1-1; 7 bases align to TRBD1. Germline V gene data show CDR1 as SGHVS and CDR2 as FNYEAQ. The trim removed 5 bases at V and 0 bases at J, leaving 9 bases unmatched. The CDR3 runs to 16 residues. For the CDR3, the DNA is TGTGCCAGCAGCCCCCGAAGGGGACAGCTGAACACTGAAGCTTTCTTT. It encodes CASSPRRGQLNTEAFF.

The rearrangement uses TRBV25-1 and TRBJ2-3, with a possible D match to TRBD2 (5 bases). Deletions cut 6 bases from V and 2 bases from J, with 21 bases between. The germline gives CDR1 MGHDK, CDR2 SYGVNS. This CDR3 has 17 amino acids. In DNA, the CDR3 is TGTGCCAGCAGCGACTTCGACGGGATCATACACACAGATACGCAGTATTTT. Its protein product is CASSDFDGIIHTDTQYF.

The CDR3: CASSSVYSGANVLTF. The DNA of the CDR3 is TGTGCCAGCAGCTCCGTATACTCTGGGGCCAACGTCCTGACTTTC. V usage is TRBV11-2 and J usage is TRBJ2-6; no clear D gene. This CDR3 comprises 15 residues. Trimming removed 4 bases from V and 0 bases from J, with 7 bases in between. Germline lookup yields CDR1 SGHAT and CDR2 FQNNGV.